These 21 T cell receptor beta chains came from one sample sequenced in a study of OX40 agonist ivuxolimab in advanced cancers. TCRdb keeps only in-frame clones here, not all; method: immunoSEQ multiplex PCR. Here the sample spans over 90,000 clones, just over 85% being singletons. Sample: CD4+ or CD8+ T cells sorted from blood, taken in a trial of the OX40 agonist ivuxolimab. The source is an adult with an advanced solid tumor such as melanoma, head and neck, liver or kidney cancer.

The V call is TRBV6-5, the J call TRBJ1-1; the match to TRBD1 covers 8 bases. The V segment lost 6 bases and the J segment 0 bases; nucleotides outside the gene matches: 3. CDR1 and CDR2 from the germline V gene are MNHEY and SVGAGI. This CDR3 spans 14 amino acids. The CDR3 reads CASRQDRVNTEAFF. CDR3 DNA: TGTGCCAGCAGACAGGACAGGGTGAACACTGAAGCTTTCTTT.

The chain joins TRBV27 to TRBJ2-2; D unresolved. CDR3 size: 14 residues. The V and J ends lost 11 bases and 0 bases respectively, with 13 bases between them. CDR1 is MNHEY and CDR2 is SMNVEV in the germline V gene (reference sequence). The CDR3 sequence: CAGSGYTNTGELFF. The CDR3 DNA follows: TGTGCCGGCTCGGGTTACACGAACACCGGGGAGCTGTTTTTT.

This chain uses TRBV10-3 with TRBJ2-7, with 7 bases fitting TRBD1. CDR3 size: 13 residues. J lost 6 bases, V lost 10 bases, and 12 bases had no gene match. Germline assignment: CDR1 ENHRY and CDR2 SYGVKD. The CDR3 sequence: CASRSRQGGEQYF. The CDR3 region has the DNA TGTGCCAGCAGATCAAGACAGGGTGGCGAGCAGTACTTC.

V gene TRBV18 combines with J gene TRBJ2-7, with 10 bases identical to TRBD1. The length of the CDR3 is 16 residues. CDR1 is KGHSH and CDR2 is LQKENI in the germline V gene. With 5 bases clipped from V and 2 bases from J, the junction kept 9 bases outside the gene matches. CDR3 nucleotides: TGTGCCAGCTCAGCCGGGACAGGGGCCCTGACCTACGAGCAGTACTTC. Encoded protein: CASSAGTGALTYEQYF.

This clone was recorded once. V gene TRBV7-6 combines with J gene TRBJ2-5, with a tentative D call TRBD2 (5 bases). Germline lookup yields CDR1 SGHVS and CDR2 FNYEAQ. The CDR3 spans 15 residues. The germline V and J ends were trimmed by 1 base and 1 base, with 10 bases remaining between them. The CDR3 reads CASSLVRGPQETQYF. In DNA form, the CDR3 reads TGTGCCAGCAGCTTAGTGCGCGGGCCCCAAGAGACCCAGTACTTC.

The rearrangement links TRBV5-1 to TRBJ2-1; D gene uncertain. V was cut by 4 bases and J by 4 bases, with 12 bases left in between. Germline lookup yields CDR1 SGHRS and CDR2 YFSETQ. This CDR3 region has 14 residues. The CDR3, as DNA: TGCGCCAGCAGCCCTGCAGGAGAATACAATGAGCAGTTCTTC. It is translated as CASSPAGEYNEQFF.

V and J are TRBV7-8 and TRBJ2-1; D remains ambiguous. The CDR3 is 13 amino acids. V was trimmed by 1 base and J by 10 bases, leaving 11 bases between them. Per the germline V gene, CDR1 is SGHVS and CDR2 is FQNEAQ. The CDR3 coding sequence is TGTGCCAGCAGCTTAGTAAGATTCGCGGAGCAGTTCTTC. It specifies CASSLVRFAEQFF.

V and J are TRBV5-1 and TRBJ2-7; TRBD2 might be the D (6 bases). The V gene lost 3 bases and the J gene lost 6 bases, with 13 bases spanning the gap. CDR3 length: 13 amino acids. From germline, CDR1 is SGHRS and CDR2 YFSETQ. CDR3 region: CASSSHGGLEQYF. The CDR3 coding sequence is TGCGCCAGCAGCTCACACGGAGGGCTCGAGCAGTACTTC.

A word on this clone: This CDR3 is also generated by other DNA sequences in the sample. The gene calls are TRBV29-1 and TRBJ2-3, with D possibly being TRBD1 (5 bases). The CDR3 runs to 12 residues. The germline gives CDR1 SQVTM, CDR2 ANQGSEA. The V gene lost 4 bases and the J gene lost 2 bases, with 7 bases spanning the gap. The CDR3 nucleotides are TGCAGCGTTGGACAGCTCACAGATACGCAGTATTTT. Residues: CSVGQLTDTQYF.

V gene TRBV7-9 combines with J gene TRBJ2-5; D might be TRBD1 or TRBD2, each matching 5 bases. The ends were cut back, 5 bases at V and 4 bases at J, with 14 bases in the middle. The germline V gene encodes CDR1 SEHNR and CDR2 FQNEAQ (reference sequence). The CDR3 extends over 14 amino acids. This CDR3 is CASSPGTTGETQYF. The DNA for the CDR3 is TGTGCCAGCAGCCCCGGGACCACCGGAGAGACCCAGTACTTC. Full variable domain (remainder filled in from reference TRBV7-9 and TRBJ2-5): DTGVSQNPRHKITKRGQNVTFRCDPISEHNRLYWYRQTLGQGPEFLTYFQNEAQLEKSRLLSDRFSAERPKGSFSTLEIQRTEQGDSAMYLCASSPGTTGETQYFGPGTRLLVL.

This chain connects TRBV6-5 to TRBJ1-6, with D possibly TRBD1 on 6 matching bases. The CDR3 has 15 residues. Germline V gene sequence: CDR1 MNHEY, CDR2 SVGAGI. V lost 6 bases, J lost 7 bases, and 16 bases lay in between. CDR3 amino acids: CASRPPGTRNSPLHF. Here the CDR3 DNA reads TGTGCCAGCAGGCCGCCCGGGACAAGGAATTCACCCCTCCACTTT.

J is TRBJ2-1 and V is TRBV10-3; D tentatively reads TRBD1 or TRBD2 (5 bases each). With 10 bases removed from V and 3 bases from J, the gap between germline ends came to 13 bases. Germline V CDR1 and CDR2: ENHRY, SYGVKD. CDR3 length equals 13 residues. In DNA form, the CDR3 reads TGTGCCAGCAGAGGGACCAACTACAATGAGCAGTTCTTC. Translated, it gives CASRGTNYNEQFF.

V is TRBV30 and J is TRBJ2-7; possibly TRBD2 for D (5 bases). The CDR3 contains 14 residues. The germline V and J ends were trimmed by 4 bases and 0 bases, with 13 bases remaining between them. From germline, CDR1 is GTSNPN and CDR2 SVGIG (reference sequence). CDR3 coding DNA: TGTGCCTGGACCCGGGATCTTAGCTCCTACGAGCAGTACTTC. It encodes CAWTRDLSSYEQYF.

The V and J genes are TRBV5-5 and TRBJ2-6; unclear D gene. The germline V gene has CDR1 SGHKS and CDR2 YYEKEE (reference sequence). V lost 4 bases and J 6 bases, leaving 5 bases between the germline ends. This CDR3 has 12 residues. CDR3 residues: CASSPPANVLTF. CDR3 bases: TGTGCCAGCAGCCCCCCGGCCAACGTCCTGACTTTC.

V gene TRBV10-3 combines with J gene TRBJ2-7; 11 bases are a match to TRBD2. Germline V lookup: CDR1 ENHRY, CDR2 SYGVKD. V shed 10 bases and J 3 bases; nucleotides not matched to a gene: 5. The CDR3 totals 13 residues. This CDR3 is CASRGTSGYEQYF. CDR3 in DNA: TGTGCCAGCCGGGGGACTAGCGGCTACGAGCAGTACTTC.

The rearrangement joins TRBV6-6 to TRBJ2-7, with 9 nucleotides matching TRBD2. Germline CDR1 reads MNHNY; CDR2 reads SVGAGI (reference sequence). Germline trimming cut 5 bases from V and 2 bases from J; bases unmatched to any gene: 7. This CDR3 region has 15 residues. CDR3 nucleotides: TGTGCCAGCAGTACGACTAGCGGCTCTACCTACGAGCAGTACTTC. Translation gives CASSTTSGSTYEQYF.

This clone was counted a single time. One junction end does not reproduce the germline sequence, and a read error may be involved. This chain uses TRBV7-7 with TRBJ1-2, with D unresolved. CDR1 is SSHAT and CDR2 is FNYEAQ in the germline V gene (reference sequence). The CDR3 runs 11 residues. CDR3 DNA: TGTGCTAGCAGCTTAGTCTATGGCTACACCTTC. Its protein is CASSLVYGYTF.

The chain joins TRBV6-1 to TRBJ1-3, with D unclear. V shed 3 bases and J shed 2 bases, with 17 bases lying between them. Germline V gene sequence: CDR1 MNHNS, CDR2 SASEGT. The length of the CDR3 is 17 residues. The CDR3 region has the DNA TGTGCCAGCAGTGACAGACTAACGATGGGGACTGGAAACACCATATATTTT. Translated, it gives CASSDRLTMGTGNTIYF.

This chain uses TRBV5-1 with TRBJ2-3; D perhaps matches TRBD2 (5 bases). The germline V and J ends were trimmed by 8 bases and 1 base, with 11 bases remaining between them. Germline CDR1 reads SGHRS; CDR2 reads YFSETQ. The CDR3 extends over 13 amino acids. The CDR3 loop reads CASAEVGTDTQYF. CDR3 bases: TGCGCCAGTGCGGAGGTGGGCACAGATACGCAGTATTTT.

V and J are TRBV5-1 and TRBJ1-4; no clear D gene. The CDR3 runs 16 residues. Germline V gene lookup returns CDR1 SGHRS and CDR2 YFSETQ. Deletions cut 3 bases from V and 0 bases from J, with 12 bases between. The CDR3 sequence: CASSSGSSATNEKLFF. Here the CDR3 DNA reads TGCGCCAGCAGCTCTGGGTCATCTGCAACTAATGAAAAACTGTTTTTT.

J is TRBJ1-2 and V is TRBV5-1; D call uncertain. V dropped 4 bases and J dropped 4 bases, with 8 bases sitting between them. Germline assignment: CDR1 SGHRS and CDR2 YFSETQ. The CDR3 is 12 residues long. CDR3 sequence reads: CASSPGIYGYTF. DNA for the CDR3: TGCGCCAGCAGCCCGGGAATCTATGGCTACACCTTC.